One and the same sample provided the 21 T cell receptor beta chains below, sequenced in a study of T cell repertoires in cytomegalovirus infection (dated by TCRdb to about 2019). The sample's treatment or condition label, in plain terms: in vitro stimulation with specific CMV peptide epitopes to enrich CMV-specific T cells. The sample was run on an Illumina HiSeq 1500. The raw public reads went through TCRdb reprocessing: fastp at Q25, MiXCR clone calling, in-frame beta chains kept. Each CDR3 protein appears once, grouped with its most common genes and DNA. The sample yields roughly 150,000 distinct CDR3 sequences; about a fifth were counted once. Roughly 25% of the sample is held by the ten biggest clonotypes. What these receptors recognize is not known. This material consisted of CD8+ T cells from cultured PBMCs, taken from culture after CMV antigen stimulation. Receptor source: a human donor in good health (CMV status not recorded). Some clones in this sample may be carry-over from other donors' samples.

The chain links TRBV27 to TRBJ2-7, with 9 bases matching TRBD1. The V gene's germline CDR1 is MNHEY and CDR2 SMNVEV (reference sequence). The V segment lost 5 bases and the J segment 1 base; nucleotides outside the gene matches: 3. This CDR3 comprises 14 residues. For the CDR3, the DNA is TGTGCCAGCAGTGGGACAGGGCAGTCCTACGAGCAGTACTTC. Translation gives CASSGTGQSYEQYF.

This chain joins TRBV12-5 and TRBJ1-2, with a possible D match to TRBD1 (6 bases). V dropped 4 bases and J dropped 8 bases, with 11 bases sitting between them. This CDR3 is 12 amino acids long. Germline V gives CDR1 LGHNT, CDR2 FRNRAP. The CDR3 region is CASGSTGPGYTF. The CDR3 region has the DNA TGTGCTAGTGGTTCAACAGGGCCGGGCTACACCTTC.

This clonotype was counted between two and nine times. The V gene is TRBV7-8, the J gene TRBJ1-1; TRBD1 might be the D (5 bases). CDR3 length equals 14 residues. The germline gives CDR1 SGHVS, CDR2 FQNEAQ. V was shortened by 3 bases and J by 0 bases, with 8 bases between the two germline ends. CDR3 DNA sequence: TGTGCCAGCAGCTTCTTACAGGTGAACACTGAAGCTTTCTTT. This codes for CASSFLQVNTEAFF. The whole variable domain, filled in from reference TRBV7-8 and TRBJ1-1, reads GAGVSQSPRYKVAKRGQDVALRCDPISGHVSLFWYQQALGQGPEFLTYFQNEAQLDKSGLPSDRFFAERPEGSVSTLKIQRTQQEDSAVYLCASSFLQVNTEAFFGQGTRLTVV.

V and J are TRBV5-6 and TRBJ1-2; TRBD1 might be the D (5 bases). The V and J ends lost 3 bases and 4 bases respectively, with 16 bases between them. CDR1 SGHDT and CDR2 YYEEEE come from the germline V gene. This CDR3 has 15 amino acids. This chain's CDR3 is CASSSGIRDAYGYTF. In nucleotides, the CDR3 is TGTGCCAGCAGCTCGGGAATCCGGGACGCCTATGGCTACACCTTC.

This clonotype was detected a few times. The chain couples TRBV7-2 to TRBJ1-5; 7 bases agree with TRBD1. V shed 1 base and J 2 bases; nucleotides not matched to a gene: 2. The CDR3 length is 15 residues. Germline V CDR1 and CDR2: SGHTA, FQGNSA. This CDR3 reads CASSLDDRGNQPQHF. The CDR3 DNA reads TGTGCCAGCAGCTTAGACGACAGGGGCAATCAGCCCCAGCATTTT.

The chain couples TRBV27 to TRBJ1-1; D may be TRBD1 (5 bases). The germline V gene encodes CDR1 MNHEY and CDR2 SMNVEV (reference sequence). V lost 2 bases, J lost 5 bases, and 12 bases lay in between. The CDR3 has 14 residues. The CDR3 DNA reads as TGTGCCAGCAGTTTAACGGGGGGTAAAACTGAAGCTTTCTTT. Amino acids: CASSLTGGKTEAFF.

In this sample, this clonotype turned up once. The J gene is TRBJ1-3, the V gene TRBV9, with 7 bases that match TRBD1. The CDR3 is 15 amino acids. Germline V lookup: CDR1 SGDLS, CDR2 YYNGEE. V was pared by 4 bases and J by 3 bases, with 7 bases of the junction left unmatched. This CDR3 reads CASSFETGSGNTIYF. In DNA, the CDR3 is TGTGCCAGCAGCTTCGAGACAGGGAGTGGAAACACCATATATTTT.

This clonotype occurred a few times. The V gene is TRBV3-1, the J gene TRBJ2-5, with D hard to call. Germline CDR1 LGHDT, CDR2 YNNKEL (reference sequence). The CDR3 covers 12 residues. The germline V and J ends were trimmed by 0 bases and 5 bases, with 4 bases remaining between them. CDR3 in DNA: TGTGCCAGCAGCCAAGAAATGGAGACCCAGTACTTC. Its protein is CASSQEMETQYF.

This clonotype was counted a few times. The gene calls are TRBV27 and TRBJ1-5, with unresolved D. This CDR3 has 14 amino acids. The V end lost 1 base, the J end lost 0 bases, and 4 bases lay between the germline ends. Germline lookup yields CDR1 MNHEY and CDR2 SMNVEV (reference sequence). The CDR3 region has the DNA TGTGCCAGCAGTTTATTGGGTAGCAATCAGCCCCAGCATTTT. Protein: CASSLLGSNQPQHF.

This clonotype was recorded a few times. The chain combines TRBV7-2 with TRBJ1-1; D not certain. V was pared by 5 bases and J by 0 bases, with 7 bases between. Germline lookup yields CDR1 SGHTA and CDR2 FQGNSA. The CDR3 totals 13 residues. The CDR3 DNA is TGTGCCAGCAGCGTATGGTTGAACACTGAAGCTTTCTTT. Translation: CASSVWLNTEAFF.

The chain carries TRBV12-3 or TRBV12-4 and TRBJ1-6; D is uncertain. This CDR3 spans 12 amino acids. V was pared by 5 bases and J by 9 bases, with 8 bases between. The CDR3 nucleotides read TGTGCCAGCAGTCCGACGTTTTCACCCCTCCACTTT. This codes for CASSPTFSPLHF.

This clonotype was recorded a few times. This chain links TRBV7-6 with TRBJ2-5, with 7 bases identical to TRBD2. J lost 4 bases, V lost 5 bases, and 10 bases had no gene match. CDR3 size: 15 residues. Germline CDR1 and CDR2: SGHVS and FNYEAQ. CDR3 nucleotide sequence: TGTGCCAGCAGCGGGGCCTCCGGACTAGTAGAGACCCAGTACTTC. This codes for CASSGASGLVETQYF.

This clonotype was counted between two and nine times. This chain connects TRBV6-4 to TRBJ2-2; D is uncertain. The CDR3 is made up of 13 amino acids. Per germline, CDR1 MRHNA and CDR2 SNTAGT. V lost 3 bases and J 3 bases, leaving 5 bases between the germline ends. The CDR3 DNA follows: TGTGCCAGCAGTGAGGAAGACACCGGGGAGCTGTTTTTT. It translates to CASSEEDTGELFF.

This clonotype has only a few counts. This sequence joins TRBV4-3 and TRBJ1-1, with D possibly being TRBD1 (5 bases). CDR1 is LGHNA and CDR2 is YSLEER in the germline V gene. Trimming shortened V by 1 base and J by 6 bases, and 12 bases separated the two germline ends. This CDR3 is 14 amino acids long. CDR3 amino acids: CASSQVGVRPEAFF. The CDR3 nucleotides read TGCGCCAGCAGCCAAGTGGGGGTCAGGCCTGAAGCTTTCTTT.

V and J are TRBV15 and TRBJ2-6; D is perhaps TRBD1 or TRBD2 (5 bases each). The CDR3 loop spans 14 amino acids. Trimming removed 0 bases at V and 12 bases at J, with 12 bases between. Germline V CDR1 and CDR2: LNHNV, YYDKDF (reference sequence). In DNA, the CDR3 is TGTGCCACCAGCAGAGATCACGGGGCCGCCGTCCTGACTTTC. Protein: CATSRDHGAAVLTF.

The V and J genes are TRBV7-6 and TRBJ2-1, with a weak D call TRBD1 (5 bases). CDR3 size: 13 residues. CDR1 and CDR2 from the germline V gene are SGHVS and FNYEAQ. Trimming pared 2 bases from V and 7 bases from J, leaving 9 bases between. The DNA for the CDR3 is TGTGCCAGCAGCTTAAACAGACAGAATGAGCAGTTCTTC. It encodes CASSLNRQNEQFF.

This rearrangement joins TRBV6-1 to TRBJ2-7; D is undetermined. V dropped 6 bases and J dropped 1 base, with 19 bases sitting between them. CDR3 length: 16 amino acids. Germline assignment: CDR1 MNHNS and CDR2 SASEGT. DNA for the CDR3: TGTGCCAGCAGCCTCGCTATAGGACGAGGATCCTACGAGCAGTACTTC. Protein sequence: CASSLAIGRGSYEQYF.

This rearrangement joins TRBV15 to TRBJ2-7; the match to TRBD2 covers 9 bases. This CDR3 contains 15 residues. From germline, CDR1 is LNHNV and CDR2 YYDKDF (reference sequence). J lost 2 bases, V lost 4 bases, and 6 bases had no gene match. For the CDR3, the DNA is TGTGCCACCAGCAATAGCGGGGGCCTTCCCTACGAGCAGTACTTC. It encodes CATSNSGGLPYEQYF.

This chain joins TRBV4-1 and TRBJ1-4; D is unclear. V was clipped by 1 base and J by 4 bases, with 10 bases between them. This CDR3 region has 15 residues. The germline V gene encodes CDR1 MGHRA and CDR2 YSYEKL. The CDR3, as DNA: TGCGCCAGCAGCCAAGTGGAGACGGGTAATGAAAAACTGTTTTTT. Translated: CASSQVETGNEKLFF.

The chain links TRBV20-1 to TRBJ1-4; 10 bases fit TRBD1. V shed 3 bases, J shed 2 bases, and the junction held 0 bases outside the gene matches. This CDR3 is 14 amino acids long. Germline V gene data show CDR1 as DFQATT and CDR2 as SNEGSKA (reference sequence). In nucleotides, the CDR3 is TGCAGTGCTAGGGGACAGGGGACTAATGAAAAACTGTTTTTT. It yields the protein CSARGQGTNEKLFF.

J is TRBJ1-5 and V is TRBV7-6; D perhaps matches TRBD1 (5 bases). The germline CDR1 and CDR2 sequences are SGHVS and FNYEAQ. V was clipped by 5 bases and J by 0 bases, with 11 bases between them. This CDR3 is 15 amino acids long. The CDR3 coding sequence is TGTGCCAGCAGCCCCGGGACGGATAGCAATCAGCCCCAGCATTTT. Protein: CASSPGTDSNQPQHF.